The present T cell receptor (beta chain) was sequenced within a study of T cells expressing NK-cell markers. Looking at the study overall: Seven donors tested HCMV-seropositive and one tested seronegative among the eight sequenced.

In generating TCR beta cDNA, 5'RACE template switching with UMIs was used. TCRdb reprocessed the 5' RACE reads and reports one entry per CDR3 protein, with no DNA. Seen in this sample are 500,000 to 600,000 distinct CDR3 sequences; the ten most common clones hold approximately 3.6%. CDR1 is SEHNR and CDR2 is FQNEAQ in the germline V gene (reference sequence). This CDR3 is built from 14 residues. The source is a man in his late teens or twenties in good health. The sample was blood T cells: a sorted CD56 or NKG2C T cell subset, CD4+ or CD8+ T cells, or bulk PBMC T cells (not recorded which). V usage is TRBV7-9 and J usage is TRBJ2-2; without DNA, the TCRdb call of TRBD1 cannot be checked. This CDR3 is CASSDGQSTGELFF.